Shown below are 18 T cell receptor beta chains from a single sample sequenced in a study of identical twins. TCRdb reprocessed the 5' RACE reads with MiXCR, giving one entry per CDR3 protein. The sample lists around 490,000 distinct CDR3 sequences, approximately 20% occurring once. The same data also went into a second study, on yellow fever vaccine responses in identical twins.

Sequencing was done on a sample of CD4+ T cells sorted from blood. These receptors were taken from a woman in her late teens or twenties in good health.

This clonotype was seen at least ten times. In DNA, the CDR3 is TGTGCCAGCAGTGTGCGGGGACGCACAGATACGCAGTATTTT. Translated, it gives CASSVRGRTDTQYF. This chain connects TRBV27 to TRBJ2-3; a possible D gene is TRBD2 (6 bases). V shed 5 bases and J shed 1 base, with 10 bases lying between them. This CDR3 is 14 amino acids long. The germline V gene has CDR1 MNHEY and CDR2 SMNVEV (reference sequence).

This chain joins TRBV10-2 and TRBJ1-6; 7 bases match TRBD1. The germline gives CDR1 WSHSY, CDR2 SAAADI. CDR3 size: 15 residues. The V and J ends lost 0 bases and 6 bases, in that order; junction bases with no gene match: 2. The CDR3 nucleotides are TGCGCCAGCAGTGAGTCAGGGACAGCTAATTCACCCCTCCACTTT. Translated, it gives CASSESGTANSPLHF.

The chain joins TRBV5-1 to TRBJ1-6; D not certain. V was shortened by 0 bases and J by 5 bases, with 12 bases between the two germline ends. This CDR3 comprises 16 residues. Germline V gene lookup returns CDR1 SGHRS and CDR2 YFSETQ. The CDR3 DNA sequence: TGCGCCAGCAGCTTGGCACCGGGAGCTAATAATTCACCCCTCCACTTT. This gives the protein CASSLAPGANNSPLHF. The full variable domain, with the rest looked up from reference TRBV5-1 and TRBJ1-6, is KAGVTQTPRYLIKTRGQQVTLSCSPISGHRSVSWYQQTPGQGLQFLFEYFSETQRNKGNFPGRFSGRQFSNSRSEMNVSTLELGDSALYLCASSLAPGANNSPLHFGNGTRLTVT.

This clonotype was observed once. V is TRBV11-2 and J is TRBJ1-4; D is possibly TRBD1 (5 bases). The CDR3 runs 13 residues. CDR1 SGHAT and CDR2 FQNNGV come from the germline V gene. V lost 1 base and J 11 bases, leaving 11 bases between the germline ends. CDR3 nucleotides: TGTGCCAGCAGCTTAGTAGGGACGCAGAAACTGTTTTTT. Translated, it gives CASSLVGTQKLFF.

This clonotype was observed a few times. The J gene is TRBJ1-5, the V gene TRBV20-1; TRBD1 matches 9 bases. Germline CDR1 is DFQATT and CDR2 is SNEGSKA (reference sequence). J was trimmed by 7 bases and V by 5 bases; bases with no gene match: 9. The CDR3 consists of 14 residues. The CDR3, as DNA: TGCAGTGCTCCGGGACAGGGTGGAGTACAGCCCCAGCATTTT. It codes for CSAPGQGGVQPQHF.

The sample holds a few counts of this clonotype. The CDR3 DNA reads TGTGCCAGCAGTTTCCGGCCAGGGAATTCACCCCTCCACTTT. It is translated as CASSFRPGNSPLHF. The J gene is TRBJ1-6, the V gene TRBV12-3 or TRBV12-4; D is perhaps TRBD1 (5 bases). V lost 3 bases and J 7 bases, leaving 10 bases between the germline ends. This CDR3 comprises 14 residues.

The J gene is TRBJ2-7, the V gene TRBV3-1, with a tentative D call TRBD1 (6 bases). CDR1 is LGHDT and CDR2 is YNNKEL in the germline V gene (reference sequence). The CDR3 is made up of 13 amino acids. The DNA for the CDR3 is TGTGCCAGAAGCCCCGTCAGGGGAGCGGAGCAGTACGTC. Translation gives CARSPVRGAEQYV.

This clonotype was recorded a few times. The chain joins TRBV5-5 to TRBJ2-1; the match to TRBD2 covers 10 bases. J lost 6 bases, V lost 4 bases, and 10 bases had no gene match. CDR3 length: 16 residues. Germline CDR1 SGHKS, CDR2 YYEKEE (reference sequence). The CDR3 protein is CASSPHPGLAINEQFF. The CDR3, as DNA: TGTGCCAGCAGCCCTCACCCGGGACTAGCGATCAATGAGCAGTTCTTC.

This rearrangement joins TRBV7-3 to TRBJ2-1; 11 positions match TRBD2. This CDR3 has 18 amino acids. With V trimmed by 5 bases and J by 6 bases, 15 bases remained unmatched. Germline V gene data show CDR1 as SGHTA and CDR2 as FQGTGA. This CDR3 reads CASSPILMTSGKGNEQFF. Written as DNA, the CDR3 is TGTGCCAGCAGCCCCATCCTTATGACTAGCGGGAAGGGCAATGAGCAGTTCTTC.

This clonotype was counted only a few times. The chain recombines TRBV24-1 with TRBJ2-1, with a possible D match to TRBD2 (6 bases). The CDR3 runs to 17 residues. The V gene lost 2 bases and the J gene lost 5 bases, with 18 bases spanning the gap. Germline V CDR1 and CDR2: KGHDR, SFDVKD. This chain's CDR3 is CATSDSPSAGQNNEQFF. The DNA for the CDR3 is TGTGCCACCAGTGATTCACCCTCTGCGGGGCAGAACAATGAGCAGTTCTTC.

The rearrangement joins TRBV12-3 or TRBV12-4 to TRBJ2-3; TRBD2 matches 9 bases. J was trimmed by 0 bases and V by 5 bases; bases with no gene match: 6. The CDR3 is 16 amino acids. The CDR3 loop reads CASSPRTSESTDTQYF. CDR3 coding DNA: TGTGCCAGCAGTCCAAGGACTAGCGAGAGCACAGATACGCAGTATTTT.

This clonotype occurred a few times. This chain joins TRBV24-1 and TRBJ2-1; D is uncertain. V lost 6 bases to trimming and J lost 0 bases, with 5 bases between them. CDR3 length: 13 residues. Germline CDR1 and CDR2: KGHDR and SFDVKD. The CDR3 protein is CATSLNSYNEQFF. The CDR3 DNA follows: TGTGCCACCAGTTTGAACTCCTACAATGAGCAGTTCTTC.

This clonotype occurred a few times. This chain links TRBV20-1 with TRBJ1-1; 8 bases are shared with TRBD1. V was clipped by 5 bases and J by 2 bases; unmatched bases: 13. The CDR3 runs to 16 residues. From germline, CDR1 is DFQATT and CDR2 SNEGSKA (reference sequence). CDR3: CSAALGDRGPNTEAFF. The CDR3 DNA sequence: TGCAGTGCTGCCCTTGGAGACAGGGGTCCTAACACTGAAGCTTTCTTT.

V is TRBV2 and J is TRBJ2-3; 11 nucleotides line up with TRBD2. J was trimmed by 0 bases and V by 7 bases; bases with no gene match: 3. This CDR3 is built from 15 residues. Germline V CDR1 and CDR2: SNHLY, FYNNEI. Written as DNA, the CDR3 is TGTGCCAGCATGGCTAGCGGGAGGAGCACAGATACGCAGTATTTT. Its translation: CASMASGRSTDTQYF.

This clonotype was observed a few times. This sequence joins TRBV14 and TRBJ2-2, with D uncertain. The CDR3 has 14 amino acids. CDR1 is SGHDN and CDR2 is FVKESK in the germline V gene. Between the trimmed V and J ends, which lost 8 bases and 5 bases, there was a span of 15 bases. CDR3 protein: CASQKAGPTGELFF. The CDR3 region has the DNA TGTGCCAGCCAAAAGGCAGGCCCGACCGGGGAGCTGTTTTTT.

CDR3 sequence (DNA): TGTGCCAGCTCACTACAAGAAAAATCGTCCGAGCAGTACTTC. Translating gives CASSLQEKSSEQYF. The chain couples TRBV18 to TRBJ2-7; D ambiguous. Deletions cut 4 bases from V and 6 bases from J, with 16 bases between. Germline lookup yields CDR1 KGHSH and CDR2 LQKENI. The CDR3 runs 14 residues.

The V gene is TRBV5-1, the J gene TRBJ2-7; tentatively, D is TRBD2 (6 bases). Germline CDR1 and CDR2: SGHRS and YFSETQ. V dropped 4 bases and J dropped 2 bases, with 19 bases sitting between them. The CDR3 totals 16 residues. The CDR3 protein is CASSQVSGTGPYEQYF. The CDR3 DNA reads TGCGCCAGCAGCCAGGTATCGGGGACTGGCCCCTACGAGCAGTACTTC.

The V call is TRBV7-3, the J call TRBJ2-3, with D perhaps matching TRBD2 (6 bases). The CDR3 runs 17 residues. Trimming left V 1 base short and J 0 bases short, with 14 bases between. The V gene's germline CDR1 is SGHTA and CDR2 FQGTGA. The CDR3 nucleotides read TGTGCCAGCAGCTTAAGTGGGAGCGGGCCGAGCACAGATACGCAGTATTTT. Protein product: CASSLSGSGPSTDTQYF.